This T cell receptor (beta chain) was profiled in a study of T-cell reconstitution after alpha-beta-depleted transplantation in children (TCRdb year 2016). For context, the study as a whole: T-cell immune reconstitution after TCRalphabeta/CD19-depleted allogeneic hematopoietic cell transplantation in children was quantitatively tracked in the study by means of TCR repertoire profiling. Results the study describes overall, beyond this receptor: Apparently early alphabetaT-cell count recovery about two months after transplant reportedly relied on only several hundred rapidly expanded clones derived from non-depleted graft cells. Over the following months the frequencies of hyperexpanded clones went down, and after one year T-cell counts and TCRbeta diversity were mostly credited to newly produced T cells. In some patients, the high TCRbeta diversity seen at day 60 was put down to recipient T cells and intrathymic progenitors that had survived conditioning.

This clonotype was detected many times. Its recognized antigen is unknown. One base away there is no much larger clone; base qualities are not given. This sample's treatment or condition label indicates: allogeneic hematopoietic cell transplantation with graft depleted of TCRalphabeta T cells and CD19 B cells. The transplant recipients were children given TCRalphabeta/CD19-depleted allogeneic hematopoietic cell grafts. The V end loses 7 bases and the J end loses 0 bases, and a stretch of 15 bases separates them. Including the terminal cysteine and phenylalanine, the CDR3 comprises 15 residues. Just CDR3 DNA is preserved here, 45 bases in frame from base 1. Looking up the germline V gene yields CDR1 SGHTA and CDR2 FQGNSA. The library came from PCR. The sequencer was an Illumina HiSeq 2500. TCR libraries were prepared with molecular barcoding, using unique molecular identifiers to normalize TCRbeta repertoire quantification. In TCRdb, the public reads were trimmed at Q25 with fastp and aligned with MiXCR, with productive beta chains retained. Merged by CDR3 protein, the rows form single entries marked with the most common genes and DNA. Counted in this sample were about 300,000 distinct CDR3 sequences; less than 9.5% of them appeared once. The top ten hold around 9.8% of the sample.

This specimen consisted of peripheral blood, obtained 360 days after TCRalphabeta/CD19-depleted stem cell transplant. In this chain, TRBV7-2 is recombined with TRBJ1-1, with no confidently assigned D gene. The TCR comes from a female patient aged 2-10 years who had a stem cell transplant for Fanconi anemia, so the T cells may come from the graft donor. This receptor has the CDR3 CASTLPRGVNTEAFF. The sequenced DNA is TGTGCCAGCACCCTTCCGAGAGGAGTGAACACTGAAGCTTTCTTT.